This TCR beta chain was documented in a study of cytomegalovirus exposure and HLA in healthy donors. Study-wide findings and caveats: According to the study, roughly 180 TCR beta chains were cytomegalovirus-associated.

The ends were cut back, 4 bases at V and 6 bases at J, with 17 bases in the middle. Germline V lookup: CDR1 SGDLS, CDR2 YYNGEE. The CDR3 totals 15 residues. This clone turned up a few times. What it recognizes is unknown. The PCR was carried out with 60 Vbeta primers and 13 Jbeta primers. Sequencing was performed with immunoSEQ multiplex PCR; in TCRdb, only in-frame clones are kept and a portion is missing. The sample lists a few hundred thousand clones, around 80% seen once, with almost 8% in the top ten. Sequencing was carried out using PBMCs. V is TRBV9 and J is TRBJ2-1; D may be TRBD2 (6 bases). The clonotype was recovered from a woman aged 55-70 years in good health and CMV-seropositive. CDR3 in amino acids: CASSPPGLRRNEQFF. The CDR3 nucleotides read TGTGCCAGCAGCCCACCGGGACTGAGACGCAATGAGCAGTTCTTC.